This T cell receptor beta chain was recorded in a study of blood T cell repertoires in COVID-19. Study details: PBMCs, B-cell-depleted T cells, or T cells provided the cDNA or gDNA that made up the material.

From germline, CDR1 is LNHDA and CDR2 SQIVND (reference sequence). The CDR3 has 15 residues. V lost 7 bases, J lost 4 bases, and 11 bases stayed unmatched. Study processing details: It was from reference gene primer amplification that nucleated cell counts were estimated. The table came from immunoSEQ multiplex PCR; TCRdb's copy has only in-frame clones and leaves some out. That table furnishes V, J and clone size, whereas the DNA furnished D and trimming. This sample yields under 250,000 clones, of which about 83% are seen a single time; roughly 6.2% belongs to the top ten. Seattle participants joined during active infection and were tracked over time.

Source material: peripheral blood. This clonotype originated in a woman older than 75 with COVID-19, enrolled during active disease. The J gene is TRBJ1-2, the V gene TRBV19; 8 bases map to TRBD1. The CDR3 protein is CASTMGQGAIYGYTF. For the CDR3, the DNA is TGTGCCAGTACTATGGGTCAGGGGGCTATCTATGGCTACACCTTC.